The rows below give T cell receptor beta chains drawn from one sample of a study of CD8 T cells in ankylosing spondylitis. MiXCR, run by TCRdb on the 5' RACE reads, gives a single entry per CDR3 protein. The sample consists of fewer than 250,000 distinct CDR3 sequences, about 30% of them appearing once. The sequenced sample was blood, either unsorted or a sorted T cell fraction (not recorded which). These receptors were taken from a male donor with ankylosing spondylitis or in good health (not recorded which). CDR3s include the opening cysteine and the closing phenylalanine or tryptophan. D genes are given only for firm matches. Expanded clones get a size class; other rows say once, few or many, or leave the size out.

D gene: -; J gene: TRBJ1-5; clone size: -; V gene: TRBV10-3; CDR3 protein: CATAGQGLNQPQHF; CDR3 DNA: TGTGCCACTGCGGGGCAGGGGTTGAATCAGCCCCAGCATTTT
D gene: -; J gene: TRBJ1-5; clone size: many; V gene: TRBV12-3/TRBV12-4; CDR3 protein: CASRADTTQPQHF; CDR3 DNA: TGTGCCAGCAGAGCGGACACTACTCAGCCCCAGCATTTT
D gene: TRBD1; J gene: TRBJ2-7; clone size: -; V gene: TRBV3-1; CDR3 protein: CASSQSWDSAYEQYF; CDR3 DNA: TGTGCCAGCAGCCAATCGTGGGACAGCGCCTACGAGCAGTACTTC
D gene: -; J gene: TRBJ1-1; clone size: few; V gene: TRBV29-1; CDR3 protein: CSVARQLNTEAFF; CDR3 DNA: TGCAGCGTTGCAAGACAGTTGAACACTGAAGCTTTCTTT
D gene: -; J gene: TRBJ2-5; clone size: -; V gene: TRBV24-1; CDR3 protein: CATSDSQETQYF; CDR3 DNA: TGTGCCACCAGTGATTCCCAAGAGACCCAGTACTTC
D gene: TRBD1; J gene: TRBJ2-1; clone size: -; V gene: TRBV29-1; CDR3 protein: CSVDFKGQAREQFF; CDR3 DNA: TGCAGCGTCGATTTCAAAGGACAGGCAAGAGAGCAGTTCTTC
D gene: TRBD1; J gene: TRBJ1-2; clone size: -; V gene: TRBV9; CDR3 protein: CASSPRWTGRGNYGYTF; CDR3 DNA: TGTGCCAGCAGCCCTCGTTGGACAGGGAGGGGAAACTATGGCTACACCTTC
D gene: -; J gene: TRBJ2-4; clone size: -; V gene: TRBV30; CDR3 protein: CAWRPIPIAKNIQYF; CDR3 DNA: TGTGCCTGGAGACCCATACCGATAGCCAAAAACATTCAGTACTTC
D gene: -; J gene: TRBJ2-1; clone size: few; V gene: TRBV20-1; CDR3 protein: CSASVLSSYNEQFF; CDR3 DNA: TGCAGTGCCTCTGTACTGAGCTCCTACAATGAGCAGTTCTTC
D gene: -; J gene: TRBJ1-6; clone size: -; V gene: TRBV20-1; CDR3 protein: CSATTRYSPLHF; CDR3 DNA: TGCAGTGCTACCACTAGATATTCACCCCTCCACTTT
D gene: -; J gene: TRBJ2-3; clone size: -; V gene: TRBV12-3/TRBV12-4; CDR3 protein: CASSLNEAGTLTDTQYF; CDR3 DNA: TGTGCCAGCAGTCTAAACGAGGCAGGGACGTTAACAGATACGCAGTATTTT
D gene: -; J gene: TRBJ1-2; clone size: few; V gene: TRBV29-1; CDR3 protein: CSVEVDRANYGYTF; CDR3 DNA: TGCAGCGTTGAAGTGGACAGAGCTAACTATGGCTACACCTTC
D gene: -; J gene: TRBJ1-2; clone size: -; V gene: TRBV29-1; CDR3 protein: CSVDLGDTWRNGYTF; CDR3 DNA: TGCAGCGTTGATCTAGGCGACACCTGGCGGAATGGCTACACCTTC
D gene: TRBD1; J gene: TRBJ1-1; clone size: few; V gene: TRBV5-1; CDR3 protein: CASSLPGQRMNTEAFF; CDR3 DNA: TGCGCCAGCAGCCTACCGGGACAGAGGATGAACACTGAAGCTTTCTTT